This T cell receptor beta chain came from a study of blood T cell repertoires in COVID-19. Study in general: COVID-19 samples, acute and convalescent, were from the United States, Italy and Spain. From T cells, B-cell-depleted T cells, or PBMCs came the material, which was cDNA or gDNA.

The authors' processing: Amplification with reference gene primers provided the estimates of nucleated cell counts. The protocol was immunoSEQ multiplex PCR, while the TCRdb copy is restricted to in-frame clones and leaves out a portion. The V and J calls and clone size were taken over from that table, and D and trimming were inferred from the DNA. This table has roughly 190,000 clones, over 75% appearing once. Germline V CDR1 and CDR2: SGHRS, YFSETQ. The junction had 7 bases not matched to a gene; V was cut back by 4 bases and J by 3 bases. The CDR3 spans 16 residues. The sample consisted of peripheral blood. The sequence derives from a woman aged 45-65 years with acute or convalescent COVID-19. The chain links TRBV5-1 to TRBJ2-2, with 9 bases fitting TRBD2. The CDR3 loop reads CASSPQVAGDTGELFF. The CDR3 DNA reads TGCGCCAGCAGCCCCCAGGTAGCGGGAGACACCGGGGAGCTGTTTTTT.